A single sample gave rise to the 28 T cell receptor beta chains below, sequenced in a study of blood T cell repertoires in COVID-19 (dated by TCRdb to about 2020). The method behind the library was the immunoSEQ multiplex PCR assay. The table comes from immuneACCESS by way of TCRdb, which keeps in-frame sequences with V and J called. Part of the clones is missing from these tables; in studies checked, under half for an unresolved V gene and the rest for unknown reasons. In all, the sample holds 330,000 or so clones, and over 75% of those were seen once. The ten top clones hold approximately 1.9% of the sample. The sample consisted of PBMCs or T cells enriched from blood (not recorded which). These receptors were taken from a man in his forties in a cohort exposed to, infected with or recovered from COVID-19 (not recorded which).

The CDR3 DNA follows: TGTGCCTGGAGTGGACAAGCTGAAGCTTTCTTT. The encoded protein is CAWSGQAEAFF. The chain has TRBV30 and TRBJ1-1; D remains ambiguous. Trimming removed 1 base from V and 6 bases from J, with 6 bases in between. Germline V lookup: CDR1 GTSNPN, CDR2 SVGIG (reference sequence). CDR3 length equals 11 residues. Based on the CDR3 plus reference TRBV30 and TRBJ1-1, the full variable domain is SQTIHQWPATLVQPVGSPLSLECTVEGTSNPNLYWYRQAAGRGLQLLFYSVGIGQISSEVPQNLSASRPQDRQFILSSKKLLLSDSGFYLCAWSGQAEAFFGQGTRLTVV.

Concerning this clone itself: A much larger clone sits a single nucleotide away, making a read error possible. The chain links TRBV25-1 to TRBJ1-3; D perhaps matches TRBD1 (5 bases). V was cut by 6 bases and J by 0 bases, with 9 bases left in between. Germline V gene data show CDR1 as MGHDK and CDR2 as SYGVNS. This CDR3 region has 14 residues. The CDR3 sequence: CASSLGLSGNTIYF. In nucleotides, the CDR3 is TGTGCCAGCAGCTTGGGACTCTCTGGAAACACCATATATTTT.

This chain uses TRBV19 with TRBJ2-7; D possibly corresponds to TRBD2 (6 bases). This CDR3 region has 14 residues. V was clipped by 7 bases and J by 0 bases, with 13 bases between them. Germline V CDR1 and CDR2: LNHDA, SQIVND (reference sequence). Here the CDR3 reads CASMKRASSYEQYF. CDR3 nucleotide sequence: TGTGCCAGTATGAAGCGGGCGAGCTCCTACGAGCAGTACTTC. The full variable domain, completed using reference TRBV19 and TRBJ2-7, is DGGITQSPKYLFRKEGQNVTLSCEQNLNHDAMYWYRQDPGQGLRLIYYSQIVNDFQKGDIAEGYSVSREKKESFPLTVTSAQKNPTAFYLCASMKRASSYEQYFGPGTRLTVT.

In nucleotides, the CDR3 is TGCAGCGTTGAAGGGACAAGAGGAAGAGAAAAACTGTTTTTT. Translated: CSVEGTRGREKLFF. The chain couples TRBV29-1 to TRBJ1-4, with a tentative D call TRBD1 (5 bases). Trimming removed 1 base from V and 8 bases from J, with 14 bases in between. Germline CDR1 reads SQVTM; CDR2 reads ANQGSEA. The CDR3 sequence is 14 residues long.

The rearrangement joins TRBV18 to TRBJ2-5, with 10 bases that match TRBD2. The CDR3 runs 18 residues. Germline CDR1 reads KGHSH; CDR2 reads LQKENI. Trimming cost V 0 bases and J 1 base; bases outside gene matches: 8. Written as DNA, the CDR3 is TGTGCCAGCTCACCACCTCTAGCGGGAGAAGCGGGCCAAGAGACCCAGTACTTC. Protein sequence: CASSPPLAGEAGQETQYF.

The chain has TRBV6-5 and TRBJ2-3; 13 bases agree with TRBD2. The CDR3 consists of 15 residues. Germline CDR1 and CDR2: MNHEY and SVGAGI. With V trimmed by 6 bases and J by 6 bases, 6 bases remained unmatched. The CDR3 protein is CASRRTSGSWDTQYF. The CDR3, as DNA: TGTGCCAGCAGGCGGACTAGCGGGAGTTGGGATACGCAGTATTTT.

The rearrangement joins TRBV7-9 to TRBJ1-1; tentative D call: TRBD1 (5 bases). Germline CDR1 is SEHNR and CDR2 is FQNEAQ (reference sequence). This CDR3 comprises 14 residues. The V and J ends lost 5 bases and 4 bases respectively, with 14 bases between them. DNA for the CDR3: TGTGCCAGCAGCCCAATGACAGTGACCACTGAAGCTTTCTTT. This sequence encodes CASSPMTVTTEAFF.

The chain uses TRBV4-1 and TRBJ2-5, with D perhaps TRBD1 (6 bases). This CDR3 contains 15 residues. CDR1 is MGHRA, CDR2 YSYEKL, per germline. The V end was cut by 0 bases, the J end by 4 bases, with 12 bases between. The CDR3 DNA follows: TGCGCCAGCAGCCAAGACCAAGGACAGCCAGAGACCCAGTACTTC. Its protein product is CASSQDQGQPETQYF.

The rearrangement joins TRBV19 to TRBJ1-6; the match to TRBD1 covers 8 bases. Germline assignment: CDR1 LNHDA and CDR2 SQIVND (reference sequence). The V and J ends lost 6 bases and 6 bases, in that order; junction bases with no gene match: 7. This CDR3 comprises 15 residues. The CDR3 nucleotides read TGTGCCAGTAGCATCGGACAGGGCGGTAATTCACCCCTCCACTTT. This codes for CASSIGQGGNSPLHF.

CDR3 sequence (DNA): TGCGCCAGCAGCTCCCTAACCGGGACAGCAAACTATGGCTACACCTTC. Protein product: CASSSLTGTANYGYTF. The chain combines TRBV5-1 with TRBJ1-2; 7 nucleotides match TRBD1. V lost 3 bases, J lost 2 bases, and 10 bases stayed unmatched. Germline CDR1 SGHRS, CDR2 YFSETQ. This CDR3 region has 16 residues.

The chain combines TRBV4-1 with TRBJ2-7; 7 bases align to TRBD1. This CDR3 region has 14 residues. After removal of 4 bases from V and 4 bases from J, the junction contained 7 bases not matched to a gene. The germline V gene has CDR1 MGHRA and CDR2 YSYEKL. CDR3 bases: TGCGCCAGCAGCCTAAGCCGACAGGGTTACGAGCAGTACTTC. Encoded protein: CASSLSRQGYEQYF.

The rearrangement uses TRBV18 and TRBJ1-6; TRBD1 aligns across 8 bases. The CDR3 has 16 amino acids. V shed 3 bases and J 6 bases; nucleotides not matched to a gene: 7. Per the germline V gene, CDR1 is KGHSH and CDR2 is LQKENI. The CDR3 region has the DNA TGTGCCAGCTCACCGGACGGACAGGGAAGTAATTCACCCCTCCACTTT. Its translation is CASSPDGQGSNSPLHF.

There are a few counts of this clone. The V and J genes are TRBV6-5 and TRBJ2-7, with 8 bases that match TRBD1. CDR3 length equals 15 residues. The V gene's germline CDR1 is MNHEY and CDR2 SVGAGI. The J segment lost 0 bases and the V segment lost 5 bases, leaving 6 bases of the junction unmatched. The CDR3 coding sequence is TGTGCCAGCAGTCTACAGGGGGTGTCCTCCTACGAGCAGTACTTC. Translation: CASSLQGVSSYEQYF.

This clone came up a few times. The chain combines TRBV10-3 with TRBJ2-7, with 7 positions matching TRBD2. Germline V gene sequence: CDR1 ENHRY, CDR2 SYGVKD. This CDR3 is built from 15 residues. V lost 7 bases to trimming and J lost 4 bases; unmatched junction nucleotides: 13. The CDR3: CAIKASGGSGYEQYF. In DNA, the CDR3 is TGTGCCATCAAAGCCTCGGGAGGTTCTGGGTACGAGCAGTACTTC.

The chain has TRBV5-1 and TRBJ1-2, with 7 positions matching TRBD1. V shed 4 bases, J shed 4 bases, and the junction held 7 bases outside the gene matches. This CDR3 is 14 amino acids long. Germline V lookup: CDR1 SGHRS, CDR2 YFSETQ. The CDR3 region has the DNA TGCGCCAGCAGCGCCCAGGGGGGACGCTATGGCTACACCTTC. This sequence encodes CASSAQGGRYGYTF.

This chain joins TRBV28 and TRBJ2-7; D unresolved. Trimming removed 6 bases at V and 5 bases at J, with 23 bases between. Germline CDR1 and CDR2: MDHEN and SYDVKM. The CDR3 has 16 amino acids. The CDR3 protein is CASSATSVGPEDEQYF. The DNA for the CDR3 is TGTGCCAGCAGCGCTACTTCCGTAGGCCCCGAGGACGAGCAGTACTTC. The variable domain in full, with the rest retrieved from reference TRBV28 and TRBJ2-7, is DVKVTQSSRYLVKRTGEKVFLECVQDMDHENMFWYRQDPGLGLRLIYFSYDVKMKEKGDIPEGYSVSREKKERFSLILESASTNQTSMYLCASSATSVGPEDEQYFGPGTRLTVT.

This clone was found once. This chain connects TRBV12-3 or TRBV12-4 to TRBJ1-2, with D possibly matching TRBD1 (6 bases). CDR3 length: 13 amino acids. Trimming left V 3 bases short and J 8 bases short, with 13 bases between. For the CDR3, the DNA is TGTGCCAGCAGTTTCGGCCGGCAGGGGGGCTACACCTTC. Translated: CASSFGRQGGYTF.

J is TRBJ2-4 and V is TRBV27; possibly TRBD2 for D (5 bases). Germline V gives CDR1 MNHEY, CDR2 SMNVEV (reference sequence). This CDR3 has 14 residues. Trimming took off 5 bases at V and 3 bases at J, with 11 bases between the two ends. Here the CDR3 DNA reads TGTGCCAGCAGTAAAGGACTTGTCAAAAACATTCAGTACTTC. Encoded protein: CASSKGLVKNIQYF.

CDR3 sequence: CASSPLAVLAYNEQFF. The CDR3 bases are TGTGCCAGCAGCCCACTAGCGGTTTTAGCCTACAATGAGCAGTTCTTC. V is TRBV5-4 and J is TRBJ2-1, with TRBD2 matching 8 bases. CDR1 and CDR2 (germline): SGHNT, YYREEE (reference sequence). The CDR3 is 16 residues long. Unmatched junction bases numbered 8, after V lost 4 bases and J lost 2 bases.

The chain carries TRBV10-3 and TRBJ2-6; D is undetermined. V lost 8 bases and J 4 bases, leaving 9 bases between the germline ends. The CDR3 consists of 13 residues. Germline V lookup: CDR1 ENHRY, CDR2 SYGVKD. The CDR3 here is CAIGLAGANVLTF. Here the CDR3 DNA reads TGTGCCATCGGCCTGGCCGGGGCCAACGTCCTGACTTTC.

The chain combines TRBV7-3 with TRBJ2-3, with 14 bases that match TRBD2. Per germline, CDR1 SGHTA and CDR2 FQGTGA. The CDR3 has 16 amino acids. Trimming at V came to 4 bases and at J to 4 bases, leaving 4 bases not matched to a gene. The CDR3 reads CASSSGTSGSADTQYF. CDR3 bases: TGTGCCAGCAGCTCCGGGACTAGCGGGAGCGCAGATACGCAGTATTTT.

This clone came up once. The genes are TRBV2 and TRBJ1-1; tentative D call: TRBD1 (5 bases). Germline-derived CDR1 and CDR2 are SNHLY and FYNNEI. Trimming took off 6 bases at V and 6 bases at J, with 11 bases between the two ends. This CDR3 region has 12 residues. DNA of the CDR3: TGTGCCAGCAGCGGGGGGAGGTCTGAAGCTTTCTTT. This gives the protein CASSGGRSEAFF.

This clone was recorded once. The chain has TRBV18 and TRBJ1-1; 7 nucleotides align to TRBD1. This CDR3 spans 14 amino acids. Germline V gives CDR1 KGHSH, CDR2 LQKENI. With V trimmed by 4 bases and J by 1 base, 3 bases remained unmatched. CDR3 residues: CASSRDRTNTEAFF. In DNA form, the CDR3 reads TGTGCCAGCTCACGGGACAGAACGAACACTGAAGCTTTCTTT. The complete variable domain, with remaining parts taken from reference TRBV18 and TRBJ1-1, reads NAGVMQNPRHLVRRRGQEARLRCSPMKGHSHVYWYRQLPEEGLKFMVYLQKENIIDESGMPKERFSAEFPKEGPSILRIQQVVRGDSAAYFCASSRDRTNTEAFFGQGTRLTVV.

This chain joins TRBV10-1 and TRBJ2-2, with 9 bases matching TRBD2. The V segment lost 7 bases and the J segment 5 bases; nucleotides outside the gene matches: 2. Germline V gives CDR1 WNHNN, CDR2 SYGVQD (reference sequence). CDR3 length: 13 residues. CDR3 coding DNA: TGCGCCAGCACAACTAGCGGGACCGGGGAGCTGTTTTTT. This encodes CASTTSGTGELFF.

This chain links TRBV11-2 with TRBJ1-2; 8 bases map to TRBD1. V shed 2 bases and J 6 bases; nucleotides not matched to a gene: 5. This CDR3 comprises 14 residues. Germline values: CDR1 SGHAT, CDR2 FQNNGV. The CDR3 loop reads CASSLTDRGDGYTF. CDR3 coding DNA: TGTGCCAGCAGCTTAACCGACAGGGGAGATGGCTACACCTTC.

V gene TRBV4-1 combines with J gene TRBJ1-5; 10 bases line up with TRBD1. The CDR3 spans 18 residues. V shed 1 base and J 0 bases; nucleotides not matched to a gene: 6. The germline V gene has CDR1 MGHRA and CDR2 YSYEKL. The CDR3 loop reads CASSQGQGALISNQPQHF. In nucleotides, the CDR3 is TGCGCCAGCAGCCAAGGACAGGGGGCACTAATTAGCAATCAGCCCCAGCATTTT.

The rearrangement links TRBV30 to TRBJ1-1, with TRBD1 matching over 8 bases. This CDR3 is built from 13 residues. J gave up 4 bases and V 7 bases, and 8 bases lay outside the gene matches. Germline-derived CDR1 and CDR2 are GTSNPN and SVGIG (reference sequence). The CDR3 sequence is CASDLTGATEAFF. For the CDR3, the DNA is TGTGCCTCGGATCTGACAGGGGCCACTGAAGCTTTCTTT.

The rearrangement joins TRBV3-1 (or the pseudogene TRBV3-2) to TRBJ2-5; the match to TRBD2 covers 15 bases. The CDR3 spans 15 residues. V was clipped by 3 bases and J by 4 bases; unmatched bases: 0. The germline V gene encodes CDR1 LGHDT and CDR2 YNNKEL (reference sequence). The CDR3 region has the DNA TGTGCCAGCAGCCAGGGACTAGCGGGAGGAGAGACCCAGTACTTC. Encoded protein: CASSQGLAGGETQYF.